This T cell receptor beta chain was recovered during a study of Ad26.COV2.S vaccination and SARS-CoV-2 variants. Regarding the study as a whole: Spike-specific responses of CD8+ and CD4+ T cells were reported to display substantial breadth after vaccination.

The CDR3 runs to 15 residues. V lost 2 bases and J 2 bases, leaving 10 bases between the germline ends. Per the germline V gene, CDR1 is LNHDA and CDR2 is SQIVND (reference sequence). Produced via immunoSEQ multiplex PCR; TCRdb's table is partial and in-frame only. The sample lists 150,000 to 200,000 clones, 87% occurring once. As to this clone: Its target is not known.

This chain connects TRBV19 to TRBJ1-5; D ambiguous. The TCR originated in a human donor who had recovered from COVID-19. The source material was peripheral blood, sampled after recovery from COVID-19. CDR3 sequence reads: CASSISGVGNQPQHF. The CDR3 nucleotides are TGTGCCAGTAGTATATCTGGGGTGGGCAATCAGCCCCAGCATTTT. Complete variable domain (other parts from reference TRBV19 and TRBJ1-5): DGGITQSPKYLFRKEGQNVTLSCEQNLNHDAMYWYRQDPGQGLRLIYYSQIVNDFQKGDIAEGYSVSREKKESFPLTVTSAQKNPTAFYLCASSISGVGNQPQHFGDGTRLSIL.